What follows describes a single T cell receptor (beta chain). Antigen unknown. The data are from a study of T cell responses to AZD1222 COVID-19 vaccine. Study-wide results and caveats: Spike-specific TCR breadth and depth rose after two AZD1222 doses. Only after the peak T cell response were repertoires sampled. Seropositive status at baseline applied to only a handful of AZD1222 recipients.

This CDR3 spans 15 amino acids. Looked up from germline, CDR1 is LNHDA and CDR2 is SQIVND (reference sequence). V lost 11 bases and J lost 4; bases outside the gene matches: 14. Sequenced by immunoSEQ multiplex PCR; TCRdb stores in-frame clones only, minus some. The repertoire holds about 61,000 clones, with approximately 90% as singletons. The sequenced sample was peripheral blood, obtained on day 0 of AZD1222 vaccination. This sequence originates from an adult in good health. J is TRBJ1-5 and V is TRBV19; 7 bases align to TRBD1. This CDR3 is CACSGGDRKNQPQHF. CDR3 sequence (DNA): TGTGCCTGTTCCGGAGGGGACAGAAAAAATCAGCCCCAGCATTTT.